The clone carrying this T cell receptor beta chain was recorded only once. Its target is unknown. These data are taken from a study of T cells in localized non-small cell lung cancer. Germline CDR1 MNHNY, CDR2 SVGAGI (reference sequence). With V trimmed by 6 bases and J by 4 bases, 2 bases remained unmatched. The CDR3 is 15 amino acids. Study conclusions and caveats: In the blood, greater T cell density corresponded to longer overall survival. Sequencing was restricted to one tumor region; therefore, heterogeneity remains possible. Clonality peaked in uninvolved adjacent lung rather than tumor. Adjacent lung tissue had a median approximately 57 of the top 100 clones found in the tumor.

The data were produced by immunoSEQ multiplex PCR, yet TCRdb's version contains in-frame clones alone and is incomplete. The sample has about 6,400 clones; 87% are singletons. V gene TRBV6-6 combines with J gene TRBJ2-1; 14 nucleotides agree with TRBD2. The receptor's source is an older male donor with stage I lung adenocarcinoma. The sample consisted of peripheral blood, taken before any cancer treatment. As DNA, the CDR3 is TGTGCCAGCAGGACTAGCGGGGGGGGATACAATGAGCAGTTCTTC. The encoded protein is CASRTSGGGYNEQFF.